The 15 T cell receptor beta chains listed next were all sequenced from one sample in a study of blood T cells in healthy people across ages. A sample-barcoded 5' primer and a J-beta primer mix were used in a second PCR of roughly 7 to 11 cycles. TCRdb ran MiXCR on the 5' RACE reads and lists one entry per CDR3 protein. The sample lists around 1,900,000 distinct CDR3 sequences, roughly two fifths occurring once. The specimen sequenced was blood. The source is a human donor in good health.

The CDR3 nucleotides read TGTGCCTGGAGTGTACCGGGGGTCCAGAATCAGCCCCAGCATTTT. Translating gives CAWSVPGVQNQPQHF. The V and J genes are TRBV30 and TRBJ1-5, with D perhaps TRBD1 (5 bases). This CDR3 is 15 amino acids long. Germline V gene sequence: CDR1 GTSNPN, CDR2 SVGIG (reference sequence). Trimming took off 0 bases at V and 4 bases at J, with 13 bases between the two ends.

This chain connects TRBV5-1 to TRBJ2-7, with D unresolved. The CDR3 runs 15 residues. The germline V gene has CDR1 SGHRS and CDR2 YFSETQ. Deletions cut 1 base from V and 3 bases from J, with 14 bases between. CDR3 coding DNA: TGCGCCAGCAGCTTGCGGGTAGCCAATCTCTACGAGCAGTACTTC. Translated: CASSLRVANLYEQYF. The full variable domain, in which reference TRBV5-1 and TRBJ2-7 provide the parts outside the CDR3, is KAGVTQTPRYLIKTRGQQVTLSCSPISGHRSVSWYQQTPGQGLQFLFEYFSETQRNKGNFPGRFSGRQFSNSRSEMNVSTLELGDSALYLCASSLRVANLYEQYFGPGTRLTVT.

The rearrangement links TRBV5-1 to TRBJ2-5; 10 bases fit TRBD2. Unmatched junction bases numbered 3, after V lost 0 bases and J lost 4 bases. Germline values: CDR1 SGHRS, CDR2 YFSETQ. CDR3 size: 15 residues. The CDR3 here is CASSLASGGGETQYF. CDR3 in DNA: TGCGCCAGCAGCTTGGCTAGCGGGGGAGGAGAGACCCAGTACTTC.

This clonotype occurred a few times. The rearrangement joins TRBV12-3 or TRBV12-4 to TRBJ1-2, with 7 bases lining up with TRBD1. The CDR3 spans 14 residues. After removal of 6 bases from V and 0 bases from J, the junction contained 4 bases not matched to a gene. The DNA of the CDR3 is TGTGCCAGCAGGCAGCAGGGGGCTAACTATGGCTACACCTTC. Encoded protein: CASRQQGANYGYTF.

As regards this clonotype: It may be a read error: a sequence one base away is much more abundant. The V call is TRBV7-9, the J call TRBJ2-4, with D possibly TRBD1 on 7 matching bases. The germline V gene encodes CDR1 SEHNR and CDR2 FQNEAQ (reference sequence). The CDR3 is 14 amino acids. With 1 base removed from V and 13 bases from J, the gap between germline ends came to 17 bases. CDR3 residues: CASSLVYRGGEQYF. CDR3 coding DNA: TGTGCCAGCAGCTTAGTTTACAGGGGAGGTGAGCAGTACTTC. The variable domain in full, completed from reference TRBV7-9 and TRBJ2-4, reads DTGVSQNPRHKITKRGQNVTFRCDPISEHNRLYWYRQTLGQGPEFLTYFQNEAQLEKSRLLSDRFSAERPKGSFSTLEIQRTEQGDSAMYLCASSLVYRGGEQYFGAGTRLSVL.

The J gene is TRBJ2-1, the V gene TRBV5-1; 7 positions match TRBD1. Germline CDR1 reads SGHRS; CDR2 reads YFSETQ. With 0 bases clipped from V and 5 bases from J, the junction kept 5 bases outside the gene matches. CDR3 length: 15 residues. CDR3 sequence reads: CASSLAGQSNNEQFF. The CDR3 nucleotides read TGCGCCAGCAGCTTGGCGGGACAGTCGAACAATGAGCAGTTCTTC.

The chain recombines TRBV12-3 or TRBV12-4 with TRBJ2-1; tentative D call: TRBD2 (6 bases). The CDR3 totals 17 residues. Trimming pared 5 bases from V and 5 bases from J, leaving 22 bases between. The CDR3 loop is CASSPTPGLGEDNEQFF. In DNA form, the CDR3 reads TGTGCCAGCAGTCCAACCCCGGGACTGGGGGAAGACAATGAGCAGTTCTTC.

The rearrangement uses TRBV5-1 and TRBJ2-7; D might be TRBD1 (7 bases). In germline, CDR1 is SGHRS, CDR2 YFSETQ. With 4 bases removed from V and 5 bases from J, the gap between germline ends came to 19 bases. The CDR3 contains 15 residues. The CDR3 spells CASSLSPGGINEQYF. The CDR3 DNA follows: TGCGCCAGCAGCCTTTCTCCAGGGGGGATCAACGAGCAGTACTTC.

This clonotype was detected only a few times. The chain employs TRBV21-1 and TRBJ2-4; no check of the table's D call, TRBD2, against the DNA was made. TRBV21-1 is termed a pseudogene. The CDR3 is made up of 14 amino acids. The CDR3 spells CATLAGRGKNIQYF. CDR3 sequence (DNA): TGTGCCACCCTTGCGGGGAGGGGTAAAAACATTCAGTACTTC.

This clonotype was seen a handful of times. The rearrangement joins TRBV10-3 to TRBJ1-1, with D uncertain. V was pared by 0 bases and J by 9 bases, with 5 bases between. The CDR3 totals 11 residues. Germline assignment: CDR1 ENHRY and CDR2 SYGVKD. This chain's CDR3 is CAISESLQAFF. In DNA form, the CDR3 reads TGTGCCATCAGTGAGTCCCTACAAGCTTTCTTT.

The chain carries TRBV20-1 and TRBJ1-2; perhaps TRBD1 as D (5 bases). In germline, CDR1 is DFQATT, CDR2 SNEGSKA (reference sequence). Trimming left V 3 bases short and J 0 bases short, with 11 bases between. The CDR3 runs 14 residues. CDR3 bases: TGCAGTGCTAGTTTCCCAGGGACTAACTATGGCTACACCTTC. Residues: CSASFPGTNYGYTF.

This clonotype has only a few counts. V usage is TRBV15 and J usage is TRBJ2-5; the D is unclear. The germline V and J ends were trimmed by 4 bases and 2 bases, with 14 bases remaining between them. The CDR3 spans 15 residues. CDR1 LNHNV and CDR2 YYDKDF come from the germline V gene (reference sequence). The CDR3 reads CATSTPVRPQETQYF. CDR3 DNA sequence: TGTGCCACCAGCACACCCGTCAGGCCGCAAGAGACCCAGTACTTC.

In DNA form, the CDR3 reads TGTGCCAGCAGTGCGAGCAGTGGGAACTACGAGCAGTACTTC. Its translation is CASSASSGNYEQYF. The chain couples TRBV2 to TRBJ2-7; D uncertain. V dropped 4 bases and J dropped 3 bases, with 13 bases sitting between them. The germline V gene has CDR1 SNHLY and CDR2 FYNNEI. The CDR3 runs to 14 residues.

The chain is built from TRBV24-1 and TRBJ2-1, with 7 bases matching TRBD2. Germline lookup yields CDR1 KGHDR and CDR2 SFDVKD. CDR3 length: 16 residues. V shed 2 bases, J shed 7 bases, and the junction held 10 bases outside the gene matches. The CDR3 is CATSDSREGFYNEQFF. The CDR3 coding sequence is TGTGCCACCAGTGATTCCAGGGAGGGTTTCTATAATGAGCAGTTCTTC.

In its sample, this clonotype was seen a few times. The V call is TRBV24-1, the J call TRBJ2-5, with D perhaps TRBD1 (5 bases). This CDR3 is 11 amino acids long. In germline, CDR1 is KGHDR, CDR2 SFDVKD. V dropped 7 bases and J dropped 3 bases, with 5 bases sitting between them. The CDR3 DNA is TGTGCCACCAGGGACAAAGAGACCCAGTACTTC. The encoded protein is CATRDKETQYF.